The entry that follows covers one T cell receptor (beta chain) sequence. The antigen remains unidentified. Libraries of TRB cDNA were made by 5' RACE and carried UMIs. TCRdb reanalyzed the 5' RACE reads and collapses them to one entry per CDR3 protein, without DNA. The ten most abundant clones cover around 4.8% of a sample with tens of thousands of distinct CDR3 sequences. This record comes from a study of CXCR3-negative and CXCR3-positive naive CD8 T cells. Study-level background: For each library, about 1.5 +/- 0.3 million TRB reads were obtained, about 135 million in total.

Study findings and constraints: Similarly elevated diversity marked both naive subsets, with memory CD8+ cells showing far lower diversity. TRBV-TRBJ usage matched between naive CXCR3-negative and CXCR3-positive cells but not between memory cells. TRB CDR3s were more hydrophobic in CXCR3-positive than in CXCR3-negative naive cells.

Definition of naive CD8+ T cells rested on a CD45RO-CCR7+CD27+CD95- profile. The sample taken for sequencing was naive CXCR3+ CD8+ T cells from blood. Subset denoted: CD45RO-CCR7+CD27+CD95- naive CD8+ T cells expressing CXCR3 (TNR3+). The receptor comes from a human donor in good health. Some clones in this sample may be carry-over from other donors' samples.

CDR3: CASSLGTVGGDTEAFF. V gene TRBV7-9 combines with J gene TRBJ1-1; without DNA, the TCRdb call of TRBD1 cannot be checked. This CDR3 region has 16 residues. The germline V gene encodes CDR1 SEHNR and CDR2 FQNEAQ (reference sequence).